This passage covers 2 T cell receptor beta chains from one sample sequenced in a study of blood T cells in healthy people across ages. Primed by a sample-barcoded 5' primer and a J-beta primer mix, a second PCR proceeded for about 6 to 11 cycles. TCRdb re-derived calls from the 5' RACE reads in MiXCR, one entry per CDR3 protein. Here the sample spans about 730,000 distinct CDR3 sequences, roughly 47% being singletons. Sequenced material: blood. These receptors were collected from an older woman in good health.

This clonotype was seen a few times. The chain joins TRBV20-1 to TRBJ2-2; 10 nucleotides match TRBD2. Germline CDR1 is DFQATT and CDR2 is SNEGSKA (reference sequence). The ends lost 2 bases at V and 5 bases at J; junction bases unmatched: 8. The CDR3 consists of 16 residues. CDR3 nucleotide sequence: TGCAGTGCTAGACCAGCGGGAGGGCCAGGGACCGGGGAGCTGTTTTTT. As protein: CSARPAGGPGTGELFF.

The sample holds a few counts of this clonotype. This chain uses TRBV10-3 with TRBJ2-1, with a possible D match to TRBD2 (6 bases). Trimming pared 4 bases from V and 0 bases from J, leaving 10 bases between. This CDR3 is 15 amino acids long. Per germline, CDR1 ENHRY and CDR2 SYGVKD. As DNA, the CDR3 is TGTGCCATCAGTGGTGTAGCGGACTCCTACAATGAGCAGTTCTTC. It yields the protein CAISGVADSYNEQFF.